This T cell receptor beta chain was retrieved from a study of blood T cell repertoires in COVID-19. The method was immunoSEQ multiplex PCR; TCRdb's version includes in-frame clones alone and lacks a portion of them. Here the sample spans some 130,000 clones, more than 80% being singletons. Trimming took off 4 bases at V and 0 bases at J, with 10 bases between the two ends. Germline CDR1 and CDR2: LGHNA and YSLEER. The CDR3 contains 16 residues. The sample taken for sequencing was peripheral blood. The receptor was isolated from a human donor in a cohort sampled during active COVID-19. This sequence joins TRBV4-3 and TRBJ2-6; weak D call: TRBD2 (7 bases). The CDR3: CASSRGGTSGANVLTF. The DNA for the CDR3 is TGCGCCAGCAGCCGGGGGGGCACCTCTGGGGCCAACGTCCTGACTTTC.